The rows below give T cell receptor beta chains drawn from one sample of a study of OX40 agonist ivuxolimab in advanced cancers. TCRdb keeps only in-frame clones here, not all; method: immunoSEQ multiplex PCR. The table has 30,000 or so clones, 75% to 85% seen once. The sequenced sample was CD4+ or CD8+ T cells sorted from blood, obtained in a trial of the OX40 agonist ivuxolimab. All receptors come from an adult with an advanced solid tumor such as melanoma, head and neck, liver or kidney cancer. The conserved cysteine and the conserved F or W are not part of the CDR3 here.

TRBJ2-3	TRBV6-4	ASGKAGGSSDTQY
TRBJ2-7	TRBV2	ASMGQGGLGLHEQY
TRBJ1-1	TRBV5-1	ASTTGQPNTEAF
TRBJ1-6	TRBV11-2	ASTGQGVSPLH
TRBJ1-3	TRBV5-6	ASSLRTVKGNTIY
TRBJ2-7	TRBV6-5	ASSRSGSFYEQY
TRBJ2-1	TRBV9	ASSALLAGSYNEQF
TRBJ1-6	TRBV5-1	ASSLEDRGYGDRGPLH
TRBJ2-5	TRBV6-5	ASSYSNGDPETQY
TRBJ2-5	TRBV29-1	SVAGEGETQY
TRBJ1-2	TRBV30	AWGTGVYGYT
TRBJ2-3	TRBV7-8	ASSFERGGLATDTQY
TRBJ2-7	TRBV19	ASSATRDTYEQY
TRBJ2-6	TRBV5-4	ASSSIWARANVLT
TRBJ2-7	TRBV11-1	ASSPAGGGQGYYEQY
TRBJ2-5	TRBV4-1	ASSQEAGTLQETQY
TRBJ2-1	TRBV7-9	ASSYGGEQF
TRBJ2-3	TRBV6-5	ASSYSGLRYTDTQY
TRBJ2-1	TRBV19	ASRPPRTANNEQF
TRBJ1-1	TRBV18	ASSQRDARGTEAF
TRBJ1-4	TRBV15	ATSTDRGWNEKLF
TRBJ1-1	TRBV18	ASSPLGGTTEAF
TRBJ2-7	TRBV5-1	ASSLDTTRTPTYEQY
TRBJ1-2	TRBV18	ASSPGTEYGYT
TRBJ2-2	TRBV14	ASSQGFATGVSGELF
TRBJ1-2	TRBV5-8	ASRITGTYGYT
TRBJ1-3	TRBV14	ASSHQGASGNTIY
TRBJ1-3	TRBV6-1	ASSERSHSGNTIY
TRBJ1-1	TRBV20-1	SARTSLEAF
TRBJ1-6	TRBV9	ASSRGGSNSPLH
TRBJ2-7	TRBV6-5	ASSYSRGAWEQY
TRBJ2-1	TRBV6-4	ASRGAGPSSYNEQF
TRBJ1-2	TRBV30	AWERGSGYGYT
TRBJ1-1	TRBV30	AWSQGPTEAF
TRBJ1-4	TRBV5-4	ASSFHRDRGRDNEKLF
TRBJ1-2	TRBV6-5	ASSPTGVASYGYT
TRBJ1-5	TRBV6-1	ASSTPTSMRTQH
TRBJ2-6	TRBV5-5	ASSFGPSGANVLT
TRBJ2-1	TRBV5-4	ASSFRQGAYNEQF
TRBJ2-5	TRBV6-1	ASMLGPPETQY
TRBJ1-5	TRBV6-5	ASRPGRSRNQPQH
TRBJ1-1	TRBV7-8	ASSLQGVMNTEAF
TRBJ2-7	TRBV5-6	ASSLAYTDEQY
TRBJ2-3	TRBV11-2	ASSRAGTWGTDTQY
TRBJ1-1	TRBV19	ASSTLYGYPEAF
TRBJ2-5	TRBV30	AWSVRTGVQETQY
TRBJ1-5	TRBV11-1	ASSLGTGSNQPQH
TRBJ1-5	TRBV7-8	ASSLVYSNQPQH
TRBJ1-1	TRBV7-6	ASSYLGAGTEAF
TRBJ2-7	TRBV5-6	ASSSRAGEQY